The rows below give T cell receptor beta chains drawn from one sample of a study of T cell responses to AZD1222 COVID-19 vaccine. TCRdb's table, derived via immunoSEQ multiplex PCR, lists solely in-frame clones and lacks some. The repertoire holds 30,000 to 35,000 clones, with roughly 88% as singletons. Material: peripheral blood, obtained 28 days after the second AZD1222 dose. Source of these receptors: an adult who received the AZD1222 COVID-19 vaccine. Each CDR3 is given without its conserved first and last residue.

j_call v_call cdr3_aa
TRBJ1-4 TRBV28 ASSPGGGGNEKLF
TRBJ1-6 TRBV9 ASSVEGVGWSSPLH
TRBJ1-3 TRBV5-5 ASSFLGGSGNTIY
TRBJ2-5 TRBV28 ASSRNRRTGETQY
TRBJ2-7 TRBV30 AWRNRPGQGGYEQY
TRBJ1-1 TRBV24-1 ATSDLQRGAEAF
TRBJ2-7 TRBV10-2 ASTDSYEQY
TRBJ2-5 TRBV7-2 ASSLGRAPETQY
TRBJ1-2 TRBV7-8 ASSRRDRLHGYT
TRBJ2-7 TRBV6-5 ASRTKVYEQY
TRBJ1-5 TRBV28 ASSPHNRGQPQH
TRBJ1-4 TRBV4-1 ASSPTVNEKLF
TRBJ1-5 TRBV5-1 ASSLAGDFGQPQH
TRBJ2-7 TRBV6-2/TRBV6-3 ASSGMGQKATYEQY
TRBJ2-2 TRBV5-3 ARSPVGGPRTGELF
TRBJ1-2 TRBV6-5 ASSLGQGDGGYT
TRBJ2-2 TRBV6-5 ASSFYTTNTGELF
TRBJ2-2 TRBV18 ASSPRWTGELF
TRBJ2-1 TRBV5-8 ASSLGLAGGSNEQF
TRBJ1-5 TRBV19 ASSTSLLGTLFFGQH
TRBJ1-1 TRBV19 ASSRQGRLNTEAF
TRBJ2-1 TRBV11-3 ASSLVPGAINEQF
TRBJ2-2 TRBV7-2 ASSRKTGQTGELF
TRBJ1-5 TRBV7-8 ASSLSGFSNQPQH